This T cell receptor beta chain was identified during a study of control samples from healthy donors and cancer patients. Germline-derived CDR1 and CDR2 are MDHEN and SYDVKM. The CDR3 runs 12 residues. Between the trimmed V and J ends, which lost 7 bases and 7 bases, there was a span of 13 bases. Sequencing used immunoSEQ multiplex PCR; TCRdb keeps in-frame clones, though not all of them. The repertoire holds 200,000 to 250,000 clones, with roughly 94% as singletons. The sequenced material came from blood. The receptor's source is a man in his fifties in good health. V and J are TRBV28 and TRBJ1-2, with D maybe TRBD1 (6 bases). For the CDR3, the DNA is TGTGCCAGCATAACGGGGGCTGGTGGCTACACCTTC. Translating gives CASITGAGGYTF.